This T cell receptor beta chain was found in a study of blood T cells in healthy people across ages. Background on the study: Researchers report that template switching captured about one barcoded beta molecule per two T cells.

The CDR3 contains 14 residues. Germline CDR1 and CDR2: SGHTA and FQGNSA. With 1 base removed from V and 7 bases from J, the gap between germline ends came to 13 bases. Next came a second PCR, run for about 7 to 12 cycles, which used a sample-barcoded 5' primer along with a J-beta primer mix. TCRdb itself ran the 5' RACE reads through MiXCR, one entry per CDR3 protein. Among over 300,000 distinct CDR3 sequences listed, approximately 47% were seen once. The TCR sequence derives from a man aged 60-69 years in good health. Sample: blood. This chain joins TRBV7-2 and TRBJ1-2; D is uncertain. Here the CDR3 reads CASSLVGREGGYTF. The CDR3 DNA reads as TGTGCCAGCAGCTTAGTTGGGAGGGAAGGTGGCTACACCTTC.